The 13 T cell receptor beta chains below come from one sample, sequenced in a study of control samples from healthy donors and cancer patients. Sequencing was performed with immunoSEQ multiplex PCR; in TCRdb, only in-frame clones are kept and a portion is missing. The sample comprises roughly 90,000 clones, more than 75% of which are singletons, and around 9.1% rests with the top ten. The sample consisted of blood. These receptors originate from a woman aged 55-70 years in good health.

The V gene is TRBV27, the J gene TRBJ1-2, with 7 bases fitting TRBD1. The CDR3 runs 13 residues. Germline CDR1 and CDR2: MNHEY and SMNVEV (reference sequence). V lost 5 bases and J lost 8; bases outside the gene matches: 8. This chain's CDR3 is CASSTSDRVGYTF. The CDR3 bases are TGTGCCAGCAGTACGAGCGACAGGGTAGGCTACACCTTC.

The chain employs TRBV29-1 and TRBJ2-7; D call uncertain. This CDR3 has 12 amino acids. V was trimmed by 4 bases and J by 3 bases, leaving 10 bases between them. CDR1 SQVTM and CDR2 ANQGSEA come from the germline V gene. For the CDR3, the DNA is TGCAGCGTTGGCGACAACGTCTACGAGCAGTACTTC. Translated: CSVGDNVYEQYF.

V usage is TRBV27 and J usage is TRBJ2-1, with D perhaps matching TRBD2 (5 bases). The CDR3 is 15 amino acids. Germline lookup yields CDR1 MNHEY and CDR2 SMNVEV (reference sequence). Trimming took 2 bases from V and 6 from J, leaving 14 bases between them. CDR3 bases: TGTGCCAGCAGTTTACAAGTCGGGGTCGGCAATGAGCAGTTCTTC. Its protein product is CASSLQVGVGNEQFF.

This chain uses TRBV5-1 with TRBJ2-2; 9 nucleotides agree with TRBD1. Germline lookup yields CDR1 SGHRS and CDR2 YFSETQ. The CDR3 extends over 16 amino acids. With 5 bases clipped from V and 5 bases from J, the junction kept 10 bases outside the gene matches. CDR3 residues: CASSSGTGPSTGELFF. CDR3 DNA: TGCGCCAGCAGTTCCGGGACAGGGCCTTCGACCGGGGAGCTGTTTTTT.

The rearrangement links TRBV5-1 to TRBJ1-1, with D possibly matching TRBD1 (6 bases). The germline V gene encodes CDR1 SGHRS and CDR2 YFSETQ. This CDR3 has 14 amino acids. V gave up 4 bases and J gave up 0 bases, with 10 bases separating them. The CDR3 protein is CASSPQGMNTEAFF. The DNA for the CDR3 is TGCGCCAGCAGCCCCCAGGGGATGAACACTGAAGCTTTCTTT.

The chain employs TRBV6-4 and TRBJ1-5; the D is unclear. Trimming stripped 3 bases from V and 2 bases from J, with 8 bases between. The V gene's germline CDR1 is MRHNA and CDR2 SNTAGT. The CDR3 consists of 14 residues. The CDR3 region is CASSDSGGNQPQHF. The CDR3 nucleotides read TGTGCCAGCAGTGATAGCGGAGGCAATCAGCCCCAGCATTTT.

This chain uses TRBV10-3 with TRBJ1-6; perhaps TRBD1 as D (5 bases). The germline gives CDR1 ENHRY, CDR2 SYGVKD. This CDR3 has 13 amino acids. V lost 7 bases to trimming and J lost 7 bases, with 11 bases between them. The CDR3 sequence: CAIKAGLNSPLHF. CDR3 nucleotide sequence: TGTGCCATCAAGGCAGGGTTAAATTCACCCCTCCACTTT.

The gene calls are TRBV7-8 and TRBJ1-1; no reliable D call. Germline V gene sequence: CDR1 SGHVS, CDR2 FQNEAQ. Trimming cost V 4 bases and J 1 base, with 13 bases left between them. The CDR3 totals 15 residues. CDR3 residues: CASSSEEPGNTEAFF. In nucleotides, the CDR3 is TGTGCCAGCAGCTCGGAGGAGCCGGGGAACACTGAAGCTTTCTTT.

V is TRBV27 and J is TRBJ1-5, with 7 bases fitting TRBD1. V shed 4 bases and J 4 bases; nucleotides not matched to a gene: 1. From germline, CDR1 is MNHEY and CDR2 SMNVEV (reference sequence). The CDR3 extends over 13 amino acids. The CDR3 nucleotides read TGTGCCAGCAGTTCGACAGGGAATCAGCCCCAGCATTTT. Translated: CASSSTGNQPQHF.

The chain has TRBV4-1 and TRBJ1-5; D is unclear. The CDR3 is made up of 13 amino acids. V dropped 4 bases and J dropped 9 bases, with 13 bases sitting between them. Germline CDR1 and CDR2: MGHRA and YSYEKL. CDR3 residues: CASSRDEQWPQHF. CDR3 bases: TGCGCCAGCAGCCGCGACGAACAATGGCCCCAGCATTTT.

The chain carries TRBV7-8 and TRBJ1-5; 7 nucleotides align to TRBD1. Germline CDR1 SGHVS, CDR2 FQNEAQ. The V segment lost 6 bases and the J segment 0 bases; nucleotides outside the gene matches: 5. This CDR3 comprises 15 residues. The CDR3 bases are TGTGCCAGCAGTCGCTCAGGGGGTAGCAATCAGCCCCAGCATTTT. It encodes CASSRSGGSNQPQHF.

This clone was recorded a few times. This chain joins TRBV6-4 and TRBJ1-1; D unresolved. V shed 3 bases and J shed 2 bases, with 7 bases lying between them. The CDR3 spans 13 residues. The germline gives CDR1 MRHNA, CDR2 SNTAGT. The CDR3 protein is CASSERKNTEAFF. CDR3 DNA: TGTGCCAGCAGTGAGCGAAAAAACACTGAAGCTTTCTTT.

CDR3 bases: TGTGCCAGCTCACCTCCCCGGGGGGCGGCTTCCTACAATGAGCAGTTCTTC. Translating gives CASSPPRGAASYNEQFF. The chain links TRBV18 to TRBJ2-1; perhaps TRBD2 as D (7 bases). The V gene's germline CDR1 is KGHSH and CDR2 LQKENI. Between the trimmed V and J ends, which lost 3 bases and 1 base, there was a span of 16 bases. CDR3 length: 17 residues.